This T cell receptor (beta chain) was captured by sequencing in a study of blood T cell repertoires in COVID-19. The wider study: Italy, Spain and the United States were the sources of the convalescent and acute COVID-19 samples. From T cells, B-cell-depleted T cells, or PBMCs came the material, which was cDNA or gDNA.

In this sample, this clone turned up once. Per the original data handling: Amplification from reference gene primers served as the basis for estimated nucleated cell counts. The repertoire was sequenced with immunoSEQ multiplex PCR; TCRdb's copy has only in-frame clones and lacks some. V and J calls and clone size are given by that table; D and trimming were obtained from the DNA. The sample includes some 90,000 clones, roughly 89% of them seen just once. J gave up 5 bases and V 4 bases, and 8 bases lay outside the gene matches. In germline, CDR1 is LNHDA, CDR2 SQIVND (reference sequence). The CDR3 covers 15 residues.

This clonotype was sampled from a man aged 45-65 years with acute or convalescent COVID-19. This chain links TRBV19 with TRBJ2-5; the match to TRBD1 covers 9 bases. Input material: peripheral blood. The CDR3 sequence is CASSKGTGWEETQYF. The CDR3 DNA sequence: TGTGCCAGTAGTAAAGGGACAGGGTGGGAGGAGACCCAGTACTTC.